This T cell receptor beta chain was recovered during a study of blood T cell repertoires in COVID-19. Study-wide background: The United States, Italy and Spain were the sources of the acute and convalescent COVID-19 samples. PBMCs, B-cell-depleted T cells, or T cells provided the cDNA or gDNA that made up the material.

As processed by the authors: The assay estimated nucleated cells by amplifying reference gene primers. Produced via immunoSEQ multiplex PCR; TCRdb's table is partial and in-frame only. V, J and clone size are those of that table, while D and trimming were read from the DNA. Here the sample spans about 120,000 clones, roughly 82% being singletons. Sequenced input: peripheral blood. The TCR originated in a human donor in a cohort sampled during active COVID-19.

The CDR3 loop is CASSPDRSSYNEQFF. In DNA, the CDR3 is TGTGCCAGCTCACCAGACAGGAGCTCCTACAATGAGCAGTTCTTC. The chain recombines TRBV18 with TRBJ2-1; perhaps TRBD1 as D (6 bases). In germline, CDR1 is KGHSH, CDR2 LQKENI. There are 15 residues in the CDR3. The V gene lost 2 bases and the J gene lost 0 bases, with 8 bases spanning the gap.